These T cell receptor beta chains were read from a single sample in a study of T cells in Graves' hyperthyroidism and ophthalmopathy. TCRdb re-called the multiplex PCR reads with MiXCR, one entry per CDR3 protein. The sample shows 200,000 or so distinct CDR3 sequences, roughly a sixth of them seen only once. Sequenced: blood. Source of these receptors: a woman aged 50 to 65 with Graves' hyperthyroidism. Each CDR3 is given with its conserved first and last residue. D genes are given only for firm matches. Expanded clones get a size class; other rows say once, few or many, or leave the size out.

d_gene: NA; abundance: many; j_gene: TRBJ1-1; v_gene: TRBV5-5; CDR3nt: TGTGCCAGCAGCTTGGCCTTTACTGAAGCTTTCTTT; CDR3aa: CASSLAFTEAFF
d_gene: NA; abundance: many; j_gene: TRBJ2-3; v_gene: TRBV6-1; CDR3nt: TGTGCCGGAGGGGATACGCAGTATTTT; CDR3aa: CAGGDTQYF
d_gene: NA; abundance: NA; j_gene: TRBJ2-7; v_gene: TRBV20-1; CDR3nt: TGCAGTGCTATTTGGGGGCCCTACGAGCAGTACTTC; CDR3aa: CSAIWGPYEQYF
d_gene: NA; abundance: NA; j_gene: TRBJ1-5; v_gene: TRBV6-1; CDR3nt: TGTGCCAGCAGTGGGTCATTAGGGGGTCAGCCCCAGCATTTT; CDR3aa: CASSGSLGGQPQHF
d_gene: NA; abundance: many; j_gene: TRBJ2-2; v_gene: TRBV30; CDR3nt: TGTGCCTGGAGTAGCCCCTTGATCTACACCGGGGAGCTGTTTTTT; CDR3aa: CAWSSPLIYTGELFF
d_gene: NA; abundance: many; j_gene: TRBJ2-7; v_gene: TRBV6-6; CDR3nt: TGTGCCAGCAGTTACTCGGGTGGGAGTCGGAACGAGCAGTACTTC; CDR3aa: CASSYSGGSRNEQYF
d_gene: NA; abundance: many; j_gene: TRBJ2-7; v_gene: TRBV7-9; CDR3nt: TGTGCCAGCAGCTTAAGGGTAGCGTCCTACGAGCAGTACTTC; CDR3aa: CASSLRVASYEQYF
d_gene: NA; abundance: NA; j_gene: TRBJ1-1; v_gene: TRBV18; CDR3nt: TGTGCCAGCTCACGGACAGATTTTGAAGCTTTCTTT; CDR3aa: CASSRTDFEAFF
d_gene: NA; abundance: many; j_gene: TRBJ1-1; v_gene: TRBV5-1; CDR3nt: TGCGCCAGCAGCTTGGACAGGCGGGAAGCTTTCTTT; CDR3aa: CASSLDRREAFF
d_gene: NA; abundance: few; j_gene: TRBJ2-1; v_gene: TRBV9; CDR3nt: TGTGCCAGCAGCGTAGGGCAGGATCGTGAGCAGTTCTTC; CDR3aa: CASSVGQDREQFF
d_gene: NA; abundance: many; j_gene: TRBJ2-1; v_gene: TRBV6-1; CDR3nt: TGTGCCAGCAGTGAACAGGGGTCGGGCAATGAGCAGTTCTTC; CDR3aa: CASSEQGSGNEQFF
d_gene: NA; abundance: many; j_gene: TRBJ1-6; v_gene: TRBV30; CDR3nt: TGTGCCTGGAGAGACAAGAGCTCCTATAATTCACCCCTCCACTTT; CDR3aa: CAWRDKSSYNSPLHF
d_gene: NA; abundance: many; j_gene: TRBJ1-2; v_gene: TRBV18; CDR3nt: TGTGCCAGCAGCCCGGACAGAAACTATGGCTACACCTTC; CDR3aa: CASSPDRNYGYTF
d_gene: NA; abundance: many; j_gene: TRBJ1-1; v_gene: TRBV27; CDR3nt: TGTGCCAGCCTCGCCGCCACAGGGTATGAAGCTTTCTTT; CDR3aa: CASLAATGYEAFF
d_gene: NA; abundance: many; j_gene: TRBJ2-1; v_gene: TRBV20-1; CDR3nt: TGCAGTGCTAGAGATGGGCTGAAGGGGGGCTACAATGAGCAGTTCTTC; CDR3aa: CSARDGLKGGYNEQFF
d_gene: NA; abundance: few; j_gene: TRBJ1-6; v_gene: TRBV20-1; CDR3nt: TGCAGTGCCACGGCCGTAAGGGGGAATTCACCCCTCCACTTT; CDR3aa: CSATAVRGNSPLHF
d_gene: TRBD1; abundance: NA; j_gene: TRBJ2-1; v_gene: TRBV10-3; CDR3nt: TGTGCCATCAGTGGGTCCGTGGACAGGAGCTCCTACAATGAGCAGTTCTTC; CDR3aa: CAISGSVDRSSYNEQFF
d_gene: NA; abundance: NA; j_gene: TRBJ1-2; v_gene: TRBV6-5; CDR3nt: TGTGCCAGCAGTTACGACCGACACTATGGCTACACCTTC; CDR3aa: CASSYDRHYGYTF
d_gene: NA; abundance: many; j_gene: TRBJ1-1; v_gene: TRBV2; CDR3nt: TGTGCCAGCAGCGGACAACAGAACACTGAAGCTTTCTTT; CDR3aa: CASSGQQNTEAFF
d_gene: NA; abundance: many; j_gene: TRBJ1-5; v_gene: TRBV27; CDR3nt: TGTGCCAGCAGTCCCTTTGAAAGCGGCAATCAGCCCCAGCATTTT; CDR3aa: CASSPFESGNQPQHF
d_gene: TRBD2; abundance: many; j_gene: TRBJ2-7; v_gene: TRBV18; CDR3nt: TGTGCCAGCACGGGGGGGGGCCCCTACGAGCAGTACTTC; CDR3aa: CASTGGGPYEQYF
d_gene: TRBD2; abundance: many; j_gene: TRBJ2-5; v_gene: TRBV28; CDR3nt: TGTGCCAGCAGTTTTAGGACTAGCGGTTTAAATGGACAAGAGACCCAGTACTTC; CDR3aa: CASSFRTSGLNGQETQYF
d_gene: NA; abundance: many; j_gene: TRBJ2-1; v_gene: TRBV7-8; CDR3nt: TGTGCCAGCAGCCCCTCGCCCGGCAGTGGAGGCAATGAGCAGTTCTTC; CDR3aa: CASSPSPGSGGNEQFF
d_gene: NA; abundance: NA; j_gene: TRBJ2-7; v_gene: TRBV7-9; CDR3nt: TGTGCCAGCAGCTTATCCCCCCCCCGGGGCAAATCCTACGAGCAGTACTTC; CDR3aa: CASSLSPPRGKSYEQYF
d_gene: NA; abundance: few; j_gene: TRBJ1-6; v_gene: TRBV3-1; CDR3nt: TGTGCCAGCAGCCAAGACCTTGCTGACTTTCTCAGCTCCTATAATTCACCCCTCCACTTT; CDR3aa: CASSQDLADFLSSYNSPLHF
d_gene: NA; abundance: many; j_gene: TRBJ1-5; v_gene: TRBV28; CDR3nt: TGTGCCAGCAGATTCGCAGGGTCCAGCAATCAGCCCCAGCATTTT; CDR3aa: CASRFAGSSNQPQHF
d_gene: NA; abundance: many; j_gene: TRBJ2-1; v_gene: TRBV6-6; CDR3nt: TGTGCCAGCAGTTACCGGGACGTCTACAATGAGCAGTTCTTC; CDR3aa: CASSYRDVYNEQFF
d_gene: TRBD1; abundance: few; j_gene: TRBJ1-2; v_gene: TRBV7-8; CDR3nt: TGTGCCAGCAGCTTAGTCCCACAGGGGGCGCAAGGCTACACCTTC; CDR3aa: CASSLVPQGAQGYTF
d_gene: NA; abundance: NA; j_gene: TRBJ2-3; v_gene: TRBV2; CDR3nt: TGTGCCAGCAGTGAGGTGACACGGGGCACAGATACGCAGTATTTT; CDR3aa: CASSEVTRGTDTQYF
d_gene: TRBD2; abundance: NA; j_gene: TRBJ2-7; v_gene: TRBV20-1; CDR3nt: TGCAGTGCTGGGAAAACAGGGACTAGCGGGTCGACCGGCATCCACGAGCAGTACTTC; CDR3aa: CSAGKTGTSGSTGIHEQYF
d_gene: NA; abundance: many; j_gene: TRBJ1-2; v_gene: TRBV15; CDR3nt: TGTGCCACCAGCAGACGATCGACAGGAGACTATGGCTACACCTTC; CDR3aa: CATSRRSTGDYGYTF
d_gene: NA; abundance: many; j_gene: TRBJ2-7; v_gene: TRBV29-1; CDR3nt: TGCAGCGTTGAAGAGTACAGGCACTCCTACGAGCAGTACTTC; CDR3aa: CSVEEYRHSYEQYF
d_gene: NA; abundance: many; j_gene: TRBJ1-2; v_gene: TRBV11-2; CDR3nt: TGTGCCAGCAGCTTAGATCCTAAGGGCGGGCCCTCTAGCGGCTACACCTTC; CDR3aa: CASSLDPKGGPSSGYTF
d_gene: NA; abundance: few; j_gene: TRBJ1-3; v_gene: TRBV12-3/TRBV12-4; CDR3nt: TGTGCCAGCAGTTTTTCTGAGGGAAACACCATATATTTT; CDR3aa: CASSFSEGNTIYF
d_gene: NA; abundance: many; j_gene: TRBJ2-4; v_gene: TRBV20-1; CDR3nt: TGCAGTGCTAGAGTACGGGGATTGGCCAAAAACATTCAGTACTTC; CDR3aa: CSARVRGLAKNIQYF
d_gene: NA; abundance: many; j_gene: TRBJ1-6; v_gene: TRBV27; CDR3nt: TGTGCCAGCAGGACAGAAAATTCACCCCTCCACTTT; CDR3aa: CASRTENSPLHF
d_gene: NA; abundance: few; j_gene: TRBJ1-1; v_gene: TRBV5-1; CDR3nt: TGCGCCAGCAGCTTGGCCCCGACAGATTTGAACACTGAAGCTTTCTTT; CDR3aa: CASSLAPTDLNTEAFF
d_gene: TRBD2; abundance: NA; j_gene: TRBJ2-3; v_gene: TRBV20-1; CDR3nt: TGCAGTGCTTCAGACCCGGGACTAGGGGCAGATACGCAGTATTTT; CDR3aa: CSASDPGLGADTQYF
d_gene: TRBD2; abundance: NA; j_gene: TRBJ2-5; v_gene: TRBV19; CDR3nt: TGTGCCAGTAGTATCCTAGCGGGTCTAGAGACCCAGTACTTC; CDR3aa: CASSILAGLETQYF
d_gene: TRBD2; abundance: many; j_gene: TRBJ2-1; v_gene: TRBV18; CDR3nt: TGTGCCAGCTCACCCCTAGCGGGAGTACCCTACAATGAGCAGTTCTTC; CDR3aa: CASSPLAGVPYNEQFF
d_gene: TRBD2; abundance: many; j_gene: TRBJ2-1; v_gene: TRBV11-3; CDR3nt: TGTGCCAGCAGCAGAGATTCCGGGACTAGCGGGAGTCGTGAGCAGTTCTTC; CDR3aa: CASSRDSGTSGSREQFF
d_gene: NA; abundance: many; j_gene: TRBJ2-7; v_gene: TRBV30; CDR3nt: TGTGCCTGGAGTGAATTTGGGAACCACGAGCAGTACTTC; CDR3aa: CAWSEFGNHEQYF
d_gene: NA; abundance: NA; j_gene: TRBJ1-4; v_gene: TRBV30; CDR3nt: TGTGCCTGGAGTGGGACGAGGGTTTCGGGAACTAATGAAAAACTGTTTTTT; CDR3aa: CAWSGTRVSGTNEKLFF
d_gene: NA; abundance: few; j_gene: TRBJ2-7; v_gene: TRBV12-3/TRBV12-4; CDR3nt: TGTGCCAGCACCGACGAGGGTTACAGCTCCTACGAGCAGTACTTC; CDR3aa: CASTDEGYSSYEQYF
d_gene: NA; abundance: NA; j_gene: TRBJ1-1; v_gene: TRBV2; CDR3nt: TGTGCCAGCAGCATCGACCCGACGACCCCTGAAGCTTTCTTT; CDR3aa: CASSIDPTTPEAFF
d_gene: NA; abundance: many; j_gene: TRBJ1-3; v_gene: TRBV24-1; CDR3nt: TGTGCCACCAGTGAAGCCGGACGTCCTGGAAACACCATATATTTT; CDR3aa: CATSEAGRPGNTIYF
d_gene: NA; abundance: few; j_gene: TRBJ2-4; v_gene: TRBV5-1; CDR3nt: TGCGCCAGCAGCTTCTCGGGGGAAAACATTCAGTACTTC; CDR3aa: CASSFSGENIQYF
d_gene: NA; abundance: many; j_gene: TRBJ1-1; v_gene: TRBV7-2; CDR3nt: TGTGCCAGCAGCTCCGCAGCTAACACTGAAGCTTTCTTT; CDR3aa: CASSSAANTEAFF
d_gene: NA; abundance: many; j_gene: TRBJ1-6; v_gene: TRBV28; CDR3nt: TGTGCCACCCAGAAGGAGGCACCCCTCCACTTT; CDR3aa: CATQKEAPLHF
d_gene: TRBD2; abundance: NA; j_gene: TRBJ2-1; v_gene: TRBV29-1; CDR3nt: TGCAGCGTTGAAGGGTCTCTAGCGGGGATTTACAATGAGCAGTTCTTC; CDR3aa: CSVEGSLAGIYNEQFF
d_gene: TRBD2; abundance: NA; j_gene: TRBJ2-1; v_gene: TRBV20-1; CDR3nt: TGCAGTGCTTCTTCTCCACTATTGACTAGCGGGAGGAGTCCCTACAATGAGCAGTTCTTC; CDR3aa: CSASSPLLTSGRSPYNEQFF
d_gene: TRBD2; abundance: many; j_gene: TRBJ2-1; v_gene: TRBV20-1; CDR3nt: TGCAGTGCGCCCGGGGCTAGCGGGAGCAGCTCCTACAATGAGCAGTTCTTC; CDR3aa: CSAPGASGSSSYNEQFF
d_gene: TRBD2; abundance: NA; j_gene: TRBJ2-1; v_gene: TRBV7-3; CDR3nt: TGTGCCAGCAGCTCGGGACTAGCGGGGTGGCAGTTCTTC; CDR3aa: CASSSGLAGWQFF